These T cell receptor beta chains were read from a single sample in a study of OX40 agonist ivuxolimab in advanced cancers. Profiled with immunoSEQ multiplex PCR; TCRdb holds only in-frame clones, not every one. Of 20,000 or so clones listed, around 85% are singletons. The sequences come from CD4+ or CD8+ T cells sorted from blood, collected in a trial of the OX40 agonist ivuxolimab. The receptors come from an adult with an advanced solid tumor such as melanoma, head and neck, liver or kidney cancer. The CDR3 runs from the conserved cysteine through the conserved F or W. The order of the fields is J gene, D gene, clone size, V gene, CDR3 DNA, CDR3 protein. D genes are given only for firm matches. Part of the rows lack a size; the others show once, few, many or a class for expanded clones.

J: TRBJ2-1; D: -; size: -; V: TRBV7-9; DNA: TGTGCCAGCAGCTCCACGGGGAGCTCCTACAATGAGCAGTTCTTC; CDR3: CASSSTGSSYNEQFF
J: TRBJ1-1; D: -; size: -; V: TRBV6-5; DNA: TGTGCCAGCAGCTATGGACAGCCGAACACTGAAGCTTTCTTT; CDR3: CASSYGQPNTEAFF
J: TRBJ2-2; D: -; size: -; V: TRBV4-3; DNA: TGCGCCAGCAGCCAAGATCTGAGCGACTTCTCCAACACCGGGGAGCTGTTTTTT; CDR3: CASSQDLSDFSNTGELFF
J: TRBJ2-7; D: TRBD1; size: -; V: TRBV7-2; DNA: TGTGCCAGCAGCCGGACAGGGGGGGATCCCTACGAGCAGTACTTC; CDR3: CASSRTGGDPYEQYF
J: TRBJ1-4; D: -; size: -; V: TRBV5-4; DNA: TGTGCCAGCAGCTTACAAACCGGGACCCCGTTAGAAAAACTGTTTTTT; CDR3: CASSLQTGTPLEKLFF
J: TRBJ2-7; D: -; size: -; V: TRBV9; DNA: TGTGCCAGCAGCGTAGTCCCCTCGGACAGCATCTACGAGCAGTACTTC; CDR3: CASSVVPSDSIYEQYF
J: TRBJ2-7; D: -; size: -; V: TRBV6-6; DNA: TGTGCCAGCATTGGAGACAGCTACGAGCAGTACTTC; CDR3: CASIGDSYEQYF
J: TRBJ1-4; D: -; size: few; V: TRBV29-1; DNA: TGCAGCGTGGCAGGGGCGAGTGAAAAACTGTTTTTT; CDR3: CSVAGASEKLFF
J: TRBJ1-4; D: -; size: once; V: TRBV28; DNA: TGTGCCAGCAGTCCAAGGGTCCTGGATGAAAAACTGTTTTTT; CDR3: CASSPRVLDEKLFF
J: TRBJ2-3; D: -; size: -; V: TRBV7-6; DNA: TGTGCCAGCAGCTCCGAAGATACGCAGTATTTT; CDR3: CASSSEDTQYF
J: TRBJ2-3; D: -; size: -; V: TRBV11-2; DNA: TGTGCCAGCAGCTCCACGGGCACAGATACGCAGTATTTT; CDR3: CASSSTGTDTQYF
J: TRBJ2-1; D: TRBD2; size: -; V: TRBV19; DNA: TGTGCCAGTAGTATCGGACTAGCGGGGTACAATGAGCAGTTCTTC; CDR3: CASSIGLAGYNEQFF
J: TRBJ2-1; D: TRBD1; size: -; V: TRBV6-5; DNA: TGTGCCAGCAGTTACTCTTCCGGGACAGGGAATGAGCAGTTCTTC; CDR3: CASSYSSGTGNEQFF
J: TRBJ1-1; D: -; size: few; V: TRBV4-1; DNA: TGCGCCAGCAGCCAAGCGGACGGTGAAGCTTTCTTT; CDR3: CASSQADGEAFF
J: TRBJ2-2; D: -; size: -; V: TRBV6-4; DNA: TGTGCCAGCAGTGATAGAGAGACCGGGGAGCTGTTTTTT; CDR3: CASSDRETGELFF
J: TRBJ2-3; D: -; size: -; V: TRBV5-3; DNA: TGTGCCAGCAGCTCCGGGACTAGCACAGATACGCAGTATTTT; CDR3: CASSSGTSTDTQYF
J: TRBJ2-7; D: -; size: -; V: TRBV4-1; DNA: TGCGCCAGCAGCCAAGAAAGGAGCTCCTACGAGCAGTACTTC; CDR3: CASSQERSSYEQYF
J: TRBJ2-7; D: TRBD2; size: -; V: TRBV6-8; DNA: TGTGCCAGCAGACGAGAGCGGACTAGCGCCTACGAGCAGTACTTC; CDR3: CASRRERTSAYEQYF
J: TRBJ1-1; D: -; size: once; V: TRBV9; DNA: TGTGCCAGCAGCGTATCGCTGACGGGAGCTGGGGCTGAAGCTTTCTTT; CDR3: CASSVSLTGAGAEAFF
J: TRBJ2-1; D: -; size: -; V: TRBV11-2; DNA: TGTGCCAGCAGCTATCCCGGGAGTCCGTTCAATGAGCAGTTCTTC; CDR3: CASSYPGSPFNEQFF
J: TRBJ2-2; D: -; size: -; V: TRBV27; DNA: TGTGCCAGCAGTTTATCTACCCCCGGACAGTGGAACACCGGGGAGCTGTTTTTT; CDR3: CASSLSTPGQWNTGELFF
J: TRBJ2-1; D: -; size: -; V: TRBV19; DNA: TGTGCCAGTAGTTTACGATCTTACTACAATGAGCAGTTCTTC; CDR3: CASSLRSYYNEQFF
J: TRBJ2-7; D: -; size: -; V: TRBV2; DNA: TGTGCCACACAGGGGGGGGGATACGAGCAGTACTTC; CDR3: CATQGGGYEQYF
J: TRBJ2-3; D: -; size: -; V: TRBV5-1; DNA: TGCGCCAGCAGCTTGGCCGGTCCTTGGGATACGCAGTATTTT; CDR3: CASSLAGPWDTQYF
J: TRBJ2-7; D: -; size: -; V: TRBV7-2; DNA: TGTGCCAGCAGCCCTCATTGGGACGGATTGGCCTACGAGCAGTACTTC; CDR3: CASSPHWDGLAYEQYF
J: TRBJ2-1; D: TRBD2; size: -; V: TRBV11-3; DNA: TGTGCCAGCAGCCCTACTTTGACTAGCGGCCCCTACAATGAGCAGTTCTTC; CDR3: CASSPTLTSGPYNEQFF
J: TRBJ2-6; D: -; size: -; V: TRBV27; DNA: TGTGCCAGCAGTTTCTCTGGGGCCAACGTCCTGACTTTC; CDR3: CASSFSGANVLTF
J: TRBJ2-7; D: TRBD1; size: -; V: TRBV10-1; DNA: TGCGCCAGCAGTGCGACAGGGACCTACGAGCAGTACTTC; CDR3: CASSATGTYEQYF
J: TRBJ2-7; D: -; size: -; V: TRBV13; DNA: TGTGCCAGCAGCTTAGAGTACGAGCAGTACTTC; CDR3: CASSLEYEQYF